A single sample gave rise to the 19 T cell receptor beta chains below, sequenced in a study of blood T cell repertoires in COVID-19. The table came from immunoSEQ multiplex PCR; TCRdb's copy has only in-frame clones and leaves some out. The sample consists of 250,000 to 300,000 clones, approximately 88% of them appearing once. Sequenced sample: PBMCs or T cells enriched from blood (not recorded which). Receptor source: a woman in her forties who had recovered from COVID-19.

On this clone itself: Other DNA sequences in the same sample also yield this CDR3. This rearrangement joins TRBV12-5 to TRBJ1-5, with 7 bases lining up with TRBD1. This CDR3 has 14 residues. Per germline, CDR1 LGHNT and CDR2 FRNRAP. V trimming: 5 bases; J trimming: 2 bases; junction bases outside the gene matches: 3. The CDR3 spells CASGPGQGNQPQHF. The CDR3 DNA follows: TGTGCTAGTGGTCCTGGACAGGGCAATCAGCCCCAGCATTTT.

This clone occurred a few times. The chain recombines TRBV5-8 with TRBJ2-7; TRBD1 agrees at 8 bases. J lost 0 bases, V lost 5 bases, and 10 bases had no gene match. CDR3 size: 16 residues. From germline, CDR1 is SGHTS and CDR2 YDEGEE. CDR3 nucleotide sequence: TGTGCCAGCAGTGCCAGCAGGGGGCCGAGCTCCTACGAGCAGTACTTC. It specifies CASSASRGPSSYEQYF.

The chain combines TRBV12-3 or TRBV12-4 with TRBJ1-4; the D gene is possibly TRBD1 (6 bases). The CDR3 runs 12 residues. Between the trimmed V and J ends, which lost 2 bases and 8 bases, there was a span of 6 bases. This chain's CDR3 is CASSLQGEKLFF. CDR3 DNA sequence: TGTGCCAGCAGTTTACAGGGGGAAAAACTGTTTTTT.

CDR3: CASSQRYRGNGYTF. CDR3 bases: TGCGCCAGCAGCCAACGCTACAGGGGGAATGGCTACACCTTC. The chain employs TRBV4-3 and TRBJ1-2; 8 bases match TRBD1. The CDR3 totals 14 residues. Germline-derived CDR1 and CDR2 are LGHNA and YSLEER. V shed 2 bases and J 6 bases; nucleotides not matched to a gene: 5.

The chain is built from TRBV5-1 and TRBJ1-1, with 8 bases aligning to TRBD1. V lost 0 bases and J lost 8; bases outside the gene matches: 3. The CDR3 consists of 13 residues. The germline gives CDR1 SGHRS, CDR2 YFSETQ. The DNA for the CDR3 is TGCGCCAGCAGCTTGGTACAGGGGGAAGAAGCTTTCTTT. Its translation: CASSLVQGEEAFF.

The V call is TRBV11-1, the J call TRBJ1-6; no firm D call. V dropped 4 bases and J dropped 13 bases, with 14 bases sitting between them. Germline assignment: CDR1 SGHAT and CDR2 FQDESV (reference sequence). CDR3 length: 13 amino acids. CDR3 sequence reads: CASSYLLEGPLHF. DNA of the CDR3: TGTGCCAGCAGCTACCTCCTTGAGGGTCCCCTCCACTTT.

The chain has TRBV6-4 and TRBJ2-3; D may be TRBD1 (6 bases). The CDR3 is 13 residues long. The germline CDR1 and CDR2 sequences are MRHNA and SNTAGT. V lost 4 bases to trimming and J lost 2 bases, with 7 bases between them. The CDR3 protein is CASSVGATDTQYF. The CDR3 nucleotides are TGTGCCAGCAGTGTGGGGGCCACAGATACGCAGTATTTT.

The gene calls are TRBV12-3 or TRBV12-4 and TRBJ1-1; maybe TRBD1 (6 bases). Trimming took 6 bases from V and 4 from J, leaving 12 bases between them. This CDR3 is built from 13 residues. CDR3 sequence (DNA): TGTGCCAGCAGACTACAGGGAGTCACTGAAGCTTTCTTT. Protein: CASRLQGVTEAFF.

The chain recombines TRBV19 with TRBJ1-1; tentative D call: TRBD1 (6 bases). Germline V gene lookup returns CDR1 LNHDA and CDR2 SQIVND (reference sequence). The CDR3 covers 15 residues. Trimming took off 5 bases at V and 6 bases at J, with 19 bases between the two ends. In DNA, the CDR3 is TGTGCCAGTAGTCAGGGGAACGGGGTAGAAGCTGAAGCTTTCTTT. Protein sequence: CASSQGNGVEAEAFF.

This chain joins TRBV5-4 and TRBJ2-2; 14 nucleotides align to TRBD2. The length of the CDR3 is 17 residues. V gave up 5 bases and J gave up 0 bases; unmatched junction bases: 3. Germline V gene data show CDR1 as SGHNT and CDR2 as YYREEE (reference sequence). This chain's CDR3 is CASSQTSGGANTGELFF. In nucleotides, the CDR3 is TGTGCCAGCAGTCAGACTAGCGGGGGGGCGAACACCGGGGAGCTGTTTTTT.

This chain connects TRBV7-2 to TRBJ2-3; D perhaps matches TRBD2 (6 bases). V was shortened by 2 bases and J by 2 bases, with 17 bases between the two germline ends. Germline-derived CDR1 and CDR2 are SGHTA and FQGNSA. The CDR3 extends over 17 amino acids. Here the CDR3 reads CASSLLGGLLPTDTQYF. Here the CDR3 DNA reads TGTGCCAGCAGCTTATTGGGTGGACTACTACCCACAGATACGCAGTATTTT.

This clone occurred many times. The gene calls are TRBV5-1 and TRBJ1-4, with 8 nucleotides matching TRBD1. CDR3 length equals 15 residues. CDR1 is SGHRS, CDR2 YFSETQ, per germline. With 4 bases clipped from V and 4 bases from J, the junction kept 6 bases outside the gene matches. The CDR3: CASSELQGVNEKLFF. The CDR3, as DNA: TGCGCCAGCAGCGAACTACAGGGGGTTAATGAAAAACTGTTTTTT.

This clone was picked up one time. The V call is TRBV19, the J call TRBJ1-2, with D unresolved. The germline V gene has CDR1 LNHDA and CDR2 SQIVND (reference sequence). Trimming took off 3 bases at V and 5 bases at J, with 13 bases between the two ends. The CDR3 contains 14 residues. CDR3: CASSIQSSLYGYTF. Written as DNA, the CDR3 is TGTGCCAGTAGTATTCAATCCAGTTTATATGGCTACACCTTC.

This sequence joins TRBV24-1 and TRBJ1-5; 8 bases fit TRBD1. This CDR3 spans 15 amino acids. Germline lookup yields CDR1 KGHDR and CDR2 SFDVKD. V was pared by 0 bases and J by 7 bases, with 4 bases of the junction left unmatched. CDR3 sequence (DNA): TGTGCCACCAGTGATTTGTCAGGGGGCGGACAGCCCCAGCATTTT. This codes for CATSDLSGGGQPQHF.

This chain connects TRBV7-2 to TRBJ1-1, with 11 nucleotides matching TRBD1. V shed 5 bases, J shed 1 base, and the junction held 6 bases outside the gene matches. Germline CDR1 and CDR2: SGHTA and FQGNSA. The CDR3 runs 16 residues. The CDR3 spells CASSGDRGVRNTEAFF. DNA of the CDR3: TGTGCCAGCAGCGGGGACAGGGGGGTTCGGAACACTGAAGCTTTCTTT.

This clone showed up just once. The chain uses TRBV7-8 and TRBJ2-5, with a possible D match to TRBD1 (5 bases). The V gene's germline CDR1 is SGHVS and CDR2 FQNEAQ. The CDR3 loop spans 13 amino acids. The V end lost 3 bases, the J end lost 4 bases, and 9 bases lay between the germline ends. This CDR3 reads CASSFSRVETQYF. DNA for the CDR3: TGTGCCAGCAGCTTTTCCAGGGTAGAGACCCAGTACTTC.

This chain links TRBV6-5 with TRBJ1-1; D perhaps matches TRBD1 (6 bases). The V and J ends lost 6 bases and 1 base respectively, with 15 bases between them. The V gene's germline CDR1 is MNHEY and CDR2 SVGAGI. CDR3 length: 15 residues. The chain's CDR3 is CASRPPRGRNTEAFF. For the CDR3, the DNA is TGTGCCAGCAGGCCACCCAGGGGCCGGAACACTGAAGCTTTCTTT.

V gene TRBV6-1 combines with J gene TRBJ2-7, with a tentative D call TRBD2 (6 bases). CDR3 length: 13 amino acids. Per germline, CDR1 MNHNS and CDR2 SASEGT. Trimming removed 3 bases at V and 6 bases at J, with 12 bases between. CDR3 region: CASSDFRRGEQYF. In DNA, the CDR3 is TGTGCCAGCAGTGATTTTCGGAGGGGCGAGCAGTACTTC.

The CDR3 sequence: CASSEWDTSYEQYF. The CDR3 coding sequence is TGTGCCAGCAGTGAATGGGACACCTCCTACGAGCAGTACTTC. The chain has TRBV2 and TRBJ2-7, with D possibly matching TRBD1 (6 bases). The length of the CDR3 is 14 residues. V was pared by 2 bases and J by 0 bases, with 8 bases between. From germline, CDR1 is SNHLY and CDR2 FYNNEI.